The rows below give T cell receptor beta chains drawn from one sample of a study of spatial heterogeneity in lung cancer. TCRdb redid the calling of the 5' RACE reads with MiXCR, one entry per CDR3 protein. The data hold around 20,000 distinct CDR3 sequences, with 6.5% to 8.5% observed a single time. Sequences were derived from lung tumor tissue, sampled at surgery. The receptors come from a male donor with early-stage non-small cell lung cancer. Both conserved end residues are part of each CDR3. Fields, in order: V gene, CDR3 protein.

>TRBV7-2
CASSLDRGSFRFNGYTF
>TRBV10-3
CATTERGFQETQYF
>TRBV4-3
CASSQQTGTGVNEQFF
>TRBV4-3
CASSQVRSGSVEQYF
>TRBV11-2
CASSLAGGAKNIQYF
>TRBV3-1
CASSPSGDRGSYNEQFF
>TRBV7-2
CASSLAKNTGELFF
>TRBV12-3/TRBV12-4
CASSLGSGLGNQPQHF
>TRBV7-2
CASSQGTSGARSTDTQYF
>TRBV3-1
CASSPRPGEQYF
>TRBV24-1
CATSSGRDRRYQETQYF
>TRBV20-1
CSARDNEATGLISNQPQHF
>TRBV6-5
CASRSGGAGTDTQYF
>TRBV4-2
CASSQDRGSLHGYTF
>TRBV6-5
CASIAPDRRNGYTF
>TRBV28
CASSLSPYGQGTGELFF
>TRBV6-2/TRBV6-3
CASRPGGQETQYF
>TRBV10-3
CAISEVLSSQPQHF
>TRBV29-1
CSVAGTPKETQYF
>TRBV5-4
CASGAEREAEAFF
>TRBV20-1
CSAREASTGKYGYTF
>TRBV12-3/TRBV12-4
CASSLGRGGRSYEQYF
>TRBV7-2
CASSLVKGTNTEAFF
>TRBV4-2
CASSLPVVSGVADTQYF
>TRBV24-1
CATSDFDSQETQYF
>TRBV7-6
CASSSQDEQFF
>TRBV7-2
CASSPGTGVLNREQYF
>TRBV27
CASSWSGTTAGKNIQYF
>TRBV7-2
CASSLAQGRRAGELFF
>TRBV3-1
CASSPGLAGAPYEQYF
>TRBV6-1
CASSNRGGGGHQPQHF
>TRBV12-3/TRBV12-4
CASRGTYEFSPLHF
>TRBV5-1
CASSDHDEQFF
>TRBV27
CASRGLTGYPEAFF
>TRBV9
CASSVGPSEHRQNYGYTF
>TRBV11-1
CASSFGGGSGTQYF
>TRBV10-3
CAVPQGQGNTGELFF
>TRBV7-3
CASSWGTGTGELFF
>TRBV7-8
CASSFGPRTEAFF
>TRBV7-2
CASSSQGETQYF
>TRBV20-1
CSASGQGDRYSYGYTF
>TRBV4-2
CASSLTFGGASYNEQFF
>TRBV30
CAWRGGLAGGLATDTQYF
>TRBV6-6
CASSWGESGNTIYF
>TRBV29-1
CSVNQGGNTIYF
>TRBV6-6
CAITQGANQPQHF
>TRBV4-2
CASTQGGTSSGNTIYF
>TRBV30
CAWSGGGSRLSGNTIYF
>TRBV5-1
CASSSGLAGYPFF